These T cell receptor beta chains were read from a single sample in a study of OX40 agonist ivuxolimab in advanced cancers. TCRdb's table, derived via immunoSEQ multiplex PCR, lists solely in-frame clones and lacks some. The sample carries about 79,000 clones, approximately 94% recorded once. The source material was CD4+ or CD8+ T cells sorted from blood, sampled in a trial of the OX40 agonist ivuxolimab. These receptors all come from an adult with an advanced solid tumor such as melanoma, head and neck, liver or kidney cancer. CDR3s include the opening cysteine and the closing phenylalanine or tryptophan. Some rows have no size entry. The others give once, few or many, or a class for an expanded clone.

cdr3_aa j_call clone_size v_call
CASSYGLYGYTF TRBJ1-2 NA TRBV6-5
CASIWAGGPYEQYF TRBJ2-7 NA TRBV28
CASSIWLAGDNEQFF TRBJ2-1 NA TRBV19
CASSYRFLGANVLTF TRBJ2-6 NA TRBV6-5
CASSLGTSGPSYNEQFF TRBJ2-1 NA TRBV11-2
CASSLEVGVGPETQYF TRBJ2-5 NA TRBV7-2
CASSLGMVTGQETQYF TRBJ2-5 NA TRBV5-1
CASRLVTGELFF TRBJ2-2 NA TRBV14
CASSGGIGREGTTGELFF TRBJ2-2 NA TRBV6-1
CASSPARQMNYNEQFF TRBJ2-1 NA TRBV7-9
CASSLQGENTIYF TRBJ1-3 NA TRBV28
CASSIPSGVTDTQYF TRBJ2-3 NA TRBV19
CASSLLGLRSEQYF TRBJ2-7 NA TRBV7-2
CASSQGSGNIYNEQFF TRBJ2-1 once TRBV4-3
CASTGQSSGYTF TRBJ1-2 NA TRBV19
CATSRGARASTEAFF TRBJ1-1 NA TRBV15
CASSHRGFGGEKLFF TRBJ1-4 NA TRBV5-5
CASRLGHTLAETQYF TRBJ2-5 NA TRBV6-1
CASNPGPSFEQYF TRBJ2-7 NA TRBV7-9
CSVTGTGGWEQYF TRBJ2-7 NA TRBV29-1
CASSLRTNTGELFF TRBJ2-2 once TRBV27
CASSKMQGLEDYGYTF TRBJ1-2 NA TRBV13
CASTDDRVGYEQYF TRBJ2-7 NA TRBV19
CASSYVSPGELFF TRBJ2-2 NA TRBV6-6
CASSSTPAYEQYF NA NA TRBV7-9
CASSQAVNTEAFF TRBJ1-1 medium-sized TRBV7-3
CSVEVPDSYEQYF TRBJ2-7 NA TRBV29-1
CASSLSFGQGDTDTQYF TRBJ2-3 NA TRBV7-3
CASSPPEVTGELFF TRBJ2-2 NA TRBV7-9
CASSLEDRPYGYTF TRBJ1-2 NA TRBV7-2
CASSRGNTIYF TRBJ1-3 NA TRBV5-6
CATSEPLAGTDTQYF TRBJ2-3 NA TRBV15
CASSQGRLNTEAFF TRBJ1-1 NA TRBV27
CASSPPSGNGEAFF TRBJ1-1 NA TRBV18
CASSLHPFSWETQYF TRBJ2-5 NA TRBV14
CATGGGRDTGELFF TRBJ2-2 NA TRBV15
CASSRSGNTEAFF TRBJ1-1 NA TRBV7-3
CASSFSRSNYEQYF TRBJ2-7 NA TRBV5-5
CASSSRGGRTPLHF TRBJ1-6 NA TRBV19
CASSAHSTDTQYF TRBJ2-3 NA TRBV5-6
CASSVGAGGYYEQYF TRBJ2-7 once TRBV7-6
CASSLIPGGGVLTF TRBJ2-6 NA TRBV7-3